These T cell receptor beta chains were read from a single sample in a study of T cell responses to AZD1222 COVID-19 vaccine. TCRdb's table, derived via immunoSEQ multiplex PCR, lists solely in-frame clones and lacks some. The sample lists 120,000 to 150,000 clones; more than 70% were seen once. Source: peripheral blood, taken on day 0 of MenACWY control vaccination. The receptors derive from an adult in good health. Both conserved end residues are part of each CDR3. A D gene is named only where the DNA matches it firmly. Where a row states a size, it is once, few, many or the class of an expanded clone; other rows omit it.

v_call	j_call	d_call	clone_size	cdr3_aa	cdr3_nt
TRBV29-1	TRBJ2-6	-	-	CSVEGSGANVLTF	TGCAGCGTTGAAGGTAGTGGGGCCAACGTCCTGACTTTC
TRBV20-1	TRBJ2-3	-	-	CSASSRGGRSTDTQYF	TGCAGTGCTAGTTCCCGTGGGGGGCGGAGCACAGATACGCAGTATTTT
TRBV7-3	TRBJ1-1	-	-	CASSFAPQGMNTEAFF	TGTGCCAGCAGCTTCGCGCCACAGGGTATGAACACTGAAGCTTTCTTT
TRBV19	TRBJ1-1	-	-	CASSIPSGAEAFF	TGTGCCAGTAGTATCCCCTCGGGGGCTGAAGCTTTCTTT
TRBV6-2/TRBV6-3	TRBJ2-2	TRBD2	-	CASSYLLPRAGGGTGELFF	TGTGCCAGCAGTTACCTTCTTCCCCGGGCGGGAGGTGGAACCGGGGAGCTGTTTTTT
TRBV7-3	TRBJ1-1	-	-	CASSPGTVNTEAFF	TGTGCCAGCAGCCCCGGGACGGTGAACACTGAAGCTTTCTTT
TRBV30	TRBJ2-3	-	-	CAWSAVGFTDTQYF	TGTGCCTGGAGTGCCGTGGGGTTCACAGATACGCAGTATTTT
TRBV14	TRBJ1-1	TRBD1	-	CASSQSHGQGKAFF	TGTGCCAGCAGCCAATCCCACGGACAGGGCAAAGCTTTCTTT
TRBV7-3	TRBJ1-2	-	-	CASSLGQPLNGGYTF	TGTGCCAGCAGCTTAGGACAGCCTTTAAACGGGGGCTACACCTTC
TRBV19	TRBJ2-1	-	-	CASSLGVSPYNEQFF	TGTGCCTCCTCCCTCGGGGTTAGTCCCTACAATGAGCAGTTCTTC
TRBV6-5	TRBJ1-5	-	-	CASSQTGSNQPQHF	TGTGCCAGCAGCCAGACAGGTAGCAATCAGCCCCAGCATTTT
TRBV24-1	TRBJ1-1	-	-	CATSDGQRSEAFF	TGTGCCACCAGTGATGGACAGCGGTCTGAAGCTTTCTTT
TRBV19	TRBJ1-1	-	-	CASSINPSGGTEAFF	TGTGCCAGTAGCATCAACCCCTCGGGGGGCACTGAAGCTTTCTTT
TRBV5-1	TRBJ1-4	-	-	CASSLAGGADEKLFF	TGCGCCAGCAGCTTGGCCGGCGGGGCAGACGAAAAACTGTTTTTT
TRBV4-2	TRBJ1-1	-	-	CASSQDLGRNTEAFF	TGTGCCAGCAGCCAAGATTTAGGGCGAAACACTGAAGCTTTCTTT
TRBV4-1	TRBJ2-1	TRBD1	-	CASSPRDRGGDEQFF	TGCGCCAGCAGCCCCCGGGACAGGGGTGGGGATGAGCAGTTCTTC
TRBV9	TRBJ2-5	TRBD2	-	CASSASGGTQYF	TGTGCCAGCAGCGCTAGCGGGGGGACCCAGTACTTC
TRBV12-5	TRBJ1-1	TRBD1	-	CASGKGQSTEAFF	TGTGCTAGTGGCAAGGGACAGTCCACTGAAGCTTTCTTT
TRBV7-2	TRBJ1-5	TRBD1	-	CASSLRQGVGNQPQHF	TGTGCCAGCAGTCTCCGACAGGGGGTCGGGAATCAGCCCCAGCATTTT
TRBV12-3/TRBV12-4	TRBJ1-5	TRBD1	-	CASTAQGNQPQHF	TGTGCCAGCACCGCACAGGGGAATCAGCCCCAGCATTTT
TRBV19	TRBJ2-7	TRBD1	once	CASSMGQVGVAFYEQYF	TGTGCCAGTAGTATGGGACAGGTAGGAGTAGCGTTCTACGAGCAGTACTTC
TRBV9	TRBJ2-3	TRBD2	-	CASSVQPGLAGRADTQYF	TGTGCCAGCAGCGTTCAACCTGGACTAGCGGGCCGCGCAGATACGCAGTATTTT
TRBV5-1	TRBJ1-5	-	-	CASSEQGSNQPQHF	TGCGCCAGCAGCGAACAAGGAAGCAATCAGCCCCAGCATTTT
TRBV11-3	TRBJ2-5	TRBD1	-	CASSKQGWTQYF	TGTGCCAGCAGCAAACAGGGGTGGACCCAGTACTTC
TRBV2	TRBJ2-7	TRBD1	-	CASSWDRGGNEQYF	TGTGCCAGCAGTTGGGACAGGGGAGGGAACGAGCAGTACTTC
TRBV6-5	TRBJ2-7	-	-	CASSQSQRYEQYF	TGTGCCAGCAGCCAGTCTCAACGCTACGAGCAGTACTTC
TRBV5-1	TRBJ2-3	TRBD2	-	CASSPRLAGDPDTQYF	TGCGCCAGCAGCCCCCGCCTAGCGGGAGATCCGGACACGCAGTATTTT
TRBV19	TRBJ2-2	TRBD2	-	CASSIDLVAGGPRTGELFF	TGTGCCAGTAGTATAGATCTGGTAGCGGGAGGGCCGAGGACCGGGGAGCTGTTTTTT
TRBV7-8	TRBJ2-2	-	-	CASSPAHITTGELFF	TGTGCCAGCAGCCCCGCACACATAACCACCGGGGAGCTGTTTTTT
TRBV29-1	TRBJ1-1	-	-	CSVPSAGNTEAFF	TGCAGCGTTCCATCAGCGGGAAACACTGAAGCTTTCTTT
TRBV6-6	TRBJ2-3	-	-	CASKGTVKDTDTQYF	TGTGCCAGCAAAGGGACGGTGAAAGACACAGATACGCAGTATTTT
TRBV5-1	TRBJ1-2	-	-	CASSLSGGGGYTF	TGCGCCAGCAGCTTGTCGGGGGGAGGTGGCTACACCTTC